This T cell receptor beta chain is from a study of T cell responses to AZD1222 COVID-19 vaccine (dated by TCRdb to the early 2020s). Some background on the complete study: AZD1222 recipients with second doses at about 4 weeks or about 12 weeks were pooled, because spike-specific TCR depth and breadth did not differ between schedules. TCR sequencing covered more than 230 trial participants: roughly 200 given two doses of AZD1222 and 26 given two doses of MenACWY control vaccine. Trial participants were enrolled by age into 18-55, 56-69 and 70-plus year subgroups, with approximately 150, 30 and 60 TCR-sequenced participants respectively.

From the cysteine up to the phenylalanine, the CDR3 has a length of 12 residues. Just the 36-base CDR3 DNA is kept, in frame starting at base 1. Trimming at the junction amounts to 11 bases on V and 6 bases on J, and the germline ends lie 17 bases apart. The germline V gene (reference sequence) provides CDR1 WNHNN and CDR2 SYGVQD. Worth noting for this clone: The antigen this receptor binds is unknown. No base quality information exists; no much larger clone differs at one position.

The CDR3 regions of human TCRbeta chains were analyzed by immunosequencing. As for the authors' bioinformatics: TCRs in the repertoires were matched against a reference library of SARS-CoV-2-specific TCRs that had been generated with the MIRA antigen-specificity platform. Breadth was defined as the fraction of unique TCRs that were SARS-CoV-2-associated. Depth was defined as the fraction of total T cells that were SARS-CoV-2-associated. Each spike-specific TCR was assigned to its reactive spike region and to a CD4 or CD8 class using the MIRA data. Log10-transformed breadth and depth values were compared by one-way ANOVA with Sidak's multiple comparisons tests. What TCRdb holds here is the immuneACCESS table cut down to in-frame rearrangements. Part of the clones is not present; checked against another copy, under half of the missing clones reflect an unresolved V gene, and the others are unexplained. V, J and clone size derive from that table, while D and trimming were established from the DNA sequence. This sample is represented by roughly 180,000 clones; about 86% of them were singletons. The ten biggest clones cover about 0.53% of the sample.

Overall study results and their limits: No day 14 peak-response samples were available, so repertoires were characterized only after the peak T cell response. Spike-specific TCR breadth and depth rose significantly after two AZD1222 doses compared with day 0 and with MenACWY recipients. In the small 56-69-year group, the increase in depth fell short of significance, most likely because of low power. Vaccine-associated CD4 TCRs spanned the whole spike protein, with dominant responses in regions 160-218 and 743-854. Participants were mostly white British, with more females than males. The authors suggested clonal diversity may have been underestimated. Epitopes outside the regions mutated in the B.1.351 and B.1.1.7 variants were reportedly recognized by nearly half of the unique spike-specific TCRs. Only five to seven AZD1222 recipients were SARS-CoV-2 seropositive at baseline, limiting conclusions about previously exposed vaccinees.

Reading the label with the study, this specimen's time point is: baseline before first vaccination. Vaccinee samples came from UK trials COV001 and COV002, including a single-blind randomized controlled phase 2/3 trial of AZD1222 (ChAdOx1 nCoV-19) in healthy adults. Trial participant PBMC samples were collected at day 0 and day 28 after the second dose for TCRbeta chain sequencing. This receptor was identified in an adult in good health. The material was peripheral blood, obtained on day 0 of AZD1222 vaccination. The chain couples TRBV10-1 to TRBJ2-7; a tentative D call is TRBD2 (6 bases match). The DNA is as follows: TGCGCCTCTGCCCGCGGGGCTTCCGAGCAGTACTTC. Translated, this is CASARGASEQYF.